This T cell receptor (beta chain) was retrieved from a study of early T cells in non-severe SARS-CoV-2 infection. Across the whole study: Bulk RNA isolated from unsorted whole blood underwent sequencing; chains were not paired.

Study-wide results and limits: A preference for anti-spike CD8 responses marked VDJdb matching, which missed private and CD4 specificities.

Unique molecular identifiers were added to individual cDNA molecules. TCRdb re-analysed the 5' RACE reads in MiXCR, keeping a single row per CDR3 protein. The table includes 53,000 or so distinct CDR3 sequences, 6% to 8% detected once. As concerns this clonotype: What it binds is unknown.

V lost 0 bases, J lost 2 bases, and 4 bases stayed unmatched. This CDR3 region has 15 residues. Germline values: CDR1 DFQATT, CDR2 SNEGSKA (reference sequence). The sample consisted of whole blood. This chain links TRBV20-1 with TRBJ2-7; TRBD1 matches 10 bases. The receptor was isolated from an adult who was a healthcare worker with PCR-confirmed SARS-CoV-2 infection or an uninfected control (not recorded which). CDR3 DNA: TGCAGTGCTAGAGACCCGGGACAGGGGACCTACGAGCAGTACTTC. It translates to CSARDPGQGTYEQYF.